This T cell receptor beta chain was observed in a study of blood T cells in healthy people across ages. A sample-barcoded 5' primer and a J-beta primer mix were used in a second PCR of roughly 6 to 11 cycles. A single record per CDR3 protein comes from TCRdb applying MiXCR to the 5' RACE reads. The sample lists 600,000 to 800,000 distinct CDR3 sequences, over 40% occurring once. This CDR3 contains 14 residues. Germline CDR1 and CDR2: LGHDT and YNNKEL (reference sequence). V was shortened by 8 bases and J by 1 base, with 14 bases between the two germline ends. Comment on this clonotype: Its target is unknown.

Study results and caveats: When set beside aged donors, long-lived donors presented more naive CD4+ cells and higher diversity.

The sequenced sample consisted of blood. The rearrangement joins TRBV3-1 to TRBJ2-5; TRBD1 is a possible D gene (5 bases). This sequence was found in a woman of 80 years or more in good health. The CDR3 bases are TGTGCCAGCCGTCGACAAGGGGCCCAAGAGACCCAGTACTTC. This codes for CASRRQGAQETQYF.